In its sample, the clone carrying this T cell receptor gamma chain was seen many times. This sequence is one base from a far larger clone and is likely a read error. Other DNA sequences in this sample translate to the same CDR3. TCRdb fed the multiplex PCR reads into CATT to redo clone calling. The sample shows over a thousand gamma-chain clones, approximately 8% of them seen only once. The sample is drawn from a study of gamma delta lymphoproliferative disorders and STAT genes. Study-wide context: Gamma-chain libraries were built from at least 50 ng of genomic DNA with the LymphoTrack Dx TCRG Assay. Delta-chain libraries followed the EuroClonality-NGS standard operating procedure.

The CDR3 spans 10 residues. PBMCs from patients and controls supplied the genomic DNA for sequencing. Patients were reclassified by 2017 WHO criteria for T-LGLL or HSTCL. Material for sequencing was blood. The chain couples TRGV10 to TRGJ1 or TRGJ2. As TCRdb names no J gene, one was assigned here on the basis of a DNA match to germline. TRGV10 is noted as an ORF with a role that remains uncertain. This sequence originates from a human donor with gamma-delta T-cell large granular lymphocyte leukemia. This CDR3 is CAAWDDEKLF. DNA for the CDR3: TGTGCCGCGTGGGATGACGAGAAACTCTTT.